Below, 21 T cell receptor beta chains from the same sample are listed, as sequenced in a study of beta chain features in type 1 diabetes. cDNA synthesis used the whole RNA isolate, giving expressed TCRB sequences. Produced via immunoSEQ multiplex PCR; TCRdb's table is partial and in-frame only. In the table there are over 500,000 clones, about 16% of which are singletons. Input material: naive CD4+ T cells from blood. The receptors here all came from a man aged 18-30 years in good health.

V is TRBV5-1 and J is TRBJ1-1; a weak D match, TRBD1 (5 bases). V was cut by 4 bases and J by 5 bases, with 15 bases left in between. The V gene's germline CDR1 is SGHRS and CDR2 YFSETQ. This CDR3 comprises 14 residues. CDR3 residues: CASSRTILGTEAFF. The CDR3 DNA is TGCGCCAGCAGCCGGACAATCCTTGGGACTGAAGCTTTCTTT. Filled out from reference TRBV5-1 and TRBJ1-1, the complete variable domain reads KAGVTQTPRYLIKTRGQQVTLSCSPISGHRSVSWYQQTPGQGLQFLFEYFSETQRNKGNFPGRFSGRQFSNSRSEMNVSTLELGDSALYLCASSRTILGTEAFFGQGTRLTVV.

This clone was seen only a few times. The V and J genes are TRBV28 and TRBJ1-4; D is unresolved. CDR1 and CDR2 (germline): MDHEN, SYDVKM. V was cut by 2 bases and J by 11 bases, with 12 bases left in between. The CDR3 is 13 residues long. The CDR3 region has the DNA TGTGCCAGCAGTTTAGATGAGTACCGGAAACTGTTTTTT. Amino acid sequence: CASSLDEYRKLFF.

The genes are TRBV5-1 and TRBJ2-7; the match to TRBD2 covers 7 bases. Looked up from germline, CDR1 is SGHRS and CDR2 is YFSETQ. After removal of 3 bases from V and 6 bases from J, the junction contained 9 bases not matched to a gene. The length of the CDR3 is 14 residues. The CDR3 sequence: CASSSVAGVIEQYF. DNA of the CDR3: TGCGCCAGCAGCTCTGTTGCGGGAGTAATCGAGCAGTACTTC.

The rearrangement uses TRBV28 and TRBJ1-1, with D unresolved. CDR1 MDHEN and CDR2 SYDVKM come from the germline V gene. The V end was cut by 6 bases, the J end by 8 bases, with 13 bases between. CDR3 length: 12 residues. For the CDR3, the DNA is TGTGCCAGCAGATCCCTCCAGGCCGAAGCTTTCTTT. Translation: CASRSLQAEAFF.

The chain couples TRBV4-3 to TRBJ2-1; maybe TRBD1 (6 bases). CDR3 length equals 17 residues. The germline V and J ends were trimmed by 0 bases and 7 bases, with 19 bases remaining between them. Germline V gene lookup returns CDR1 LGHNA and CDR2 YSLEER. DNA of the CDR3: TGCGCCAGCAGCCAAGACCCGGGCAGGGGTAAGGGGAATGAGCAGTTCTTC. Translation gives CASSQDPGRGKGNEQFF.

A few counts support this clone. The gene calls are TRBV10-3 and TRBJ2-1; D is perhaps TRBD2 (7 bases). The V gene lost 3 bases and the J gene lost 7 bases, with 13 bases spanning the gap. The germline V gene has CDR1 ENHRY and CDR2 SYGVKD. This CDR3 region has 14 residues. The CDR3 loop is CAISDRGGTNEQFF. CDR3 sequence (DNA): TGTGCCATCAGTGATAGGGGGGGAACGAATGAGCAGTTCTTC.

This clone came up many times. The V call is TRBV14, the J call TRBJ2-1; 9 nucleotides line up with TRBD2. The CDR3 extends over 14 amino acids. Germline CDR1 and CDR2: SGHDN and FVKESK. The J segment lost 9 bases and the V segment lost 3 bases, leaving 6 bases of the junction unmatched. The CDR3 spells CASSQASGMSEQFF. For the CDR3, the DNA is TGTGCCAGCAGCCAGGCTAGCGGGATGAGTGAGCAGTTCTTC.

This clone showed up just a few times. The gene calls are TRBV6-6 and TRBJ1-2; D gene uncertain. V was shortened by 2 bases and J by 4 bases, with 8 bases between the two germline ends. The CDR3 has 13 residues. The V gene's germline CDR1 is MNHNY and CDR2 SVGAGI (reference sequence). The CDR3 nucleotides are TGTGCCAGCAGTTACACGGGTCTCTATGGCTACACCTTC. Residues: CASSYTGLYGYTF.

The chain carries TRBV5-1 and TRBJ1-4; 7 nucleotides line up with TRBD1. Losses at the gene ends were 3 bases for V and 3 bases for J; bases not matched to a gene: 2. Germline CDR1 and CDR2: SGHRS and YFSETQ. The CDR3 sequence is 14 residues long. CDR3 DNA: TGCGCCAGCAGCTCGGGACAGCCTAATGAAAAACTGTTTTTT. This translates into CASSSGQPNEKLFF.

The rearrangement joins TRBV7-9 to TRBJ1-6; 7 positions agree with TRBD1. CDR1 is SEHNR, CDR2 FQNEAQ, per germline (reference sequence). The CDR3 totals 15 residues. The V gene end was trimmed by 0 bases and the J gene end by 7 bases; junction bases not matched to a gene: 3. The DNA of the CDR3 is TGTGCCAGCAGCTTAGCAGGGGGCCAGAATTCACCCCTCCACTTT. Its translation is CASSLAGGQNSPLHF.

The chain joins TRBV6-5 to TRBJ1-1, with unresolved D. The CDR3 covers 15 residues. Trimming removed 0 bases from V and 1 base from J, with 9 bases in between. Germline CDR1 reads MNHEY; CDR2 reads SVGAGI. The CDR3 reads CASSYSRQRNTEAFF. As DNA, the CDR3 is TGTGCCAGCAGTTACTCGAGGCAACGGAACACTGAAGCTTTCTTT.

This clone turned up a few times. The chain employs TRBV29-1 and TRBJ2-1; TRBD1 agrees at 8 bases. The junction had 9 bases not matched to a gene; V was cut back by 8 bases and J by 0 bases. The germline V gene has CDR1 SQVTM and CDR2 ANQGSEA. The CDR3 runs 15 residues. The CDR3 DNA is TGCAGCCTGAGACAGGGGACGAGCTCCTACAATGAGCAGTTCTTC. It codes for CSLRQGTSSYNEQFF.

The chain has TRBV11-3 and TRBJ2-3; TRBD2 aligns across 9 bases. Germline CDR1 and CDR2: SGHNT and YENEEA. The CDR3 totals 14 residues. V shed 3 bases and J 5 bases; nucleotides not matched to a gene: 3. In nucleotides, the CDR3 is TGTGCCAGCAGCTTTGGCGGGGGGGAAGATACGCAGTATTTT. This codes for CASSFGGGEDTQYF. The entire variable domain, with the rest obtained from reference TRBV11-3 and TRBJ2-3, is as follows: EAGVVQSPRYKIIEKKQPVAFWCNPISGHNTLYWYLQNLGQGPELLIRYENEEAVDDSQLPKDRFSAERLKGVDSTLKIQPAELGDSAVYLCASSFGGGEDTQYFGPGTRLTVL.

This clone was picked up a small number of times. This chain uses TRBV19 with TRBJ1-1; 8 bases align to TRBD1. The CDR3 is 14 residues long. Germline V gives CDR1 LNHDA, CDR2 SQIVND (reference sequence). Trimming cost V 4 bases and J 4 bases; bases outside gene matches: 5. The CDR3 bases are TGTGCCAGTAGTAACACAGGGACAGGCACTGAAGCTTTCTTT. Translating gives CASSNTGTGTEAFF. Based on the CDR3 plus reference TRBV19 and TRBJ1-1, the full variable domain is DGGITQSPKYLFRKEGQNVTLSCEQNLNHDAMYWYRQDPGQGLRLIYYSQIVNDFQKGDIAEGYSVSREKKESFPLTVTSAQKNPTAFYLCASSNTGTGTEAFFGQGTRLTVV.

This clone was observed a few times. The chain carries TRBV7-8 and TRBJ2-4; possible D gene TRBD2, 6 bases. The CDR3 is made up of 19 amino acids. The V and J ends lost 2 bases and 0 bases respectively, with 20 bases between them. The germline CDR1 and CDR2 sequences are SGHVS and FQNEAQ. As DNA, the CDR3 is TGTGCCAGCAGCTTAAGGGGACTCAAGTGGCCTATAGCCAAAAACATTCAGTACTTC. It is translated as CASSLRGLKWPIAKNIQYF.

The rearrangement links TRBV7-9 to TRBJ1-6; D is unclear. This CDR3 has 12 amino acids. Germline CDR1 reads SEHNR; CDR2 reads FQNEAQ (reference sequence). V lost 5 bases and J lost 9, with 8 bases in between. This chain's CDR3 is CASSPQPSPLHF. The CDR3 DNA is TGTGCCAGCAGCCCCCAGCCTTCACCCCTCCACTTT.

This clone was recorded only once. The chain couples TRBV7-2 to TRBJ1-2; TRBD1 matches at 7 bases. Trimming cost V 1 base and J 7 bases; bases outside gene matches: 9. This CDR3 comprises 15 residues. CDR1 is SGHTA, CDR2 FQGNSA, per germline. The CDR3 DNA sequence: TGTGCCAGCAGCTTAGAGGCCAGGGGGAATGTTGGCTACACCTTC. Protein product: CASSLEARGNVGYTF. The complete variable domain, with remaining parts taken from reference TRBV7-2 and TRBJ1-2, reads GAGVSQSPSNKVTEKGKDVELRCDPISGHTALYWYRQSLGQGLEFLIYFQGNSAPDKSGLPSDRFSAERTGGSVSTLTIQRTQQEDSAVYLCASSLEARGNVGYTFGSGTRLTVV.

Here the CDR3 reads CASKRTGVNEQFF. The CDR3 bases are TGTGCTAGCAAGAGGACAGGGGTTAATGAGCAGTTCTTC. The chain combines TRBV19 with TRBJ2-1; TRBD1 matches at 9 bases. The CDR3 extends over 13 amino acids. Germline V gives CDR1 LNHDA, CDR2 SQIVND (reference sequence).

This clone has just a few counts. Different DNA sequences within this sample yield the same CDR3. The genes are TRBV7-9 and TRBJ1-3; no clear D gene. Germline V lookup: CDR1 SEHNR, CDR2 FQNEAQ (reference sequence). The CDR3 is made up of 14 amino acids. V dropped 1 base and J dropped 3 bases, with 7 bases sitting between them. CDR3 residues: CASSLGGSGNTIYF. CDR3 nucleotides: TGTGCCAGCAGCTTAGGAGGGAGTGGAAACACCATATATTTT.

There are a few counts of this clone. This rearrangement joins TRBV4-3 to TRBJ2-5; possibly TRBD1 for D (6 bases). The germline V gene has CDR1 LGHNA and CDR2 YSLEER. The V end lost 0 bases, the J end lost 5 bases, and 13 bases lay between the germline ends. The CDR3 is made up of 15 amino acids. The CDR3 region is CASSQEARGWETQYF. CDR3 DNA: TGCGCCAGCAGCCAAGAGGCCAGGGGCTGGGAGACCCAGTACTTC.

This clone has ten or more counts. The sample holds other DNA sequences that translate to the same CDR3. The chain has TRBV18 and TRBJ2-7, with no clear D. The germline V gene encodes CDR1 KGHSH and CDR2 LQKENI. Trimming took off 3 bases at V and 0 bases at J, with 6 bases between the two ends. There are 13 residues in the CDR3. This CDR3 reads CASSPSSSYEQYF. In DNA form, the CDR3 reads TGTGCCAGCTCACCGTCGAGCTCCTACGAGCAGTACTTC.